A selection of T cell receptor beta chains follows, all from one sample in a study of shared clonotypes between healthy human individuals. Sequencing was performed with immunoSEQ multiplex PCR; in TCRdb, only in-frame clones are kept and a portion is missing. The table shows approximately 480,000 clones, with nearly 80% occurring only once. Sequencing was done on a sample of PBMCs. These receptors all come from a woman aged 40 to 50 in good health. Some clones in this sample may be carry-over from other donors' samples. The CDR3 runs from the conserved cysteine through the conserved F or W. The order of the fields is J gene, D gene, V gene, CDR3 length, clone size, CDR3 DNA, CDR3 protein. D genes are given only for firm matches. Not every row has a clone size; where given, it reads once, few, many or a size class.

TRBJ1-1	TRBD1	TRBV30	13	once	TGTGCCTGGGCAGGACAGGCGACCACTGAAGCTTTCTTT	CAWAGQATTEAFF
TRBJ2-3	NA	TRBV14	11	NA	TGTGCCAGCAGCCCCACAGATACGCAGTATTTT	CASSPTDTQYF
TRBJ1-5	NA	TRBV7-8	17	NA	TGTGCCAGCAGCAAGAGGCCAACGGGGGTTGCCAATCAGCCCCAGCATTTT	CASSKRPTGVANQPQHF
TRBJ1-6	TRBD1	TRBV10-2	12	NA	TGCGCCAGCAGTGACAGGGGGGAACCCCTCCACTTT	CASSDRGEPLHF
TRBJ2-5	TRBD1	TRBV29-1	13	NA	TGCAGCGTTCAGGACAGGGTCAGGGAGACCCAGTACTTC	CSVQDRVRETQYF
TRBJ1-1	NA	TRBV30	11	few	TGTGCCTGGAGTCCGACAGAGGAAGCTTTCTTT	CAWSPTEEAFF
TRBJ1-6	NA	TRBV7-9	13	NA	TGTGCCAGCAGCTTACAGTCCAATTCACCCCTCCACTTT	CASSLQSNSPLHF
TRBJ2-1	NA	TRBV28	11	NA	TGTGCCAGCAGTTTACAGGATGAGCAGTTCTTC	CASSLQDEQFF
TRBJ2-2	TRBD2	TRBV5-1	18	NA	TGCGCCAGCAGCTTGGGGCCCTTTGGCGGGGGAAACACCGGGGAGCTGTTTTTT	CASSLGPFGGGNTGELFF
TRBJ2-7	TRBD2	TRBV4-1	16	NA	TGCGCCAGCAGCCAAGGTAGACTAGCGGGGATCTACGAGCAGTACTTC	CASSQGRLAGIYEQYF
TRBJ1-2	NA	TRBV16	13	NA	TGTGCCAGCAGCCAGTCTTCCAGGGGTGGCTACACCTTC	CASSQSSRGGYTF
TRBJ1-1	NA	TRBV5-1	11	NA	TGCGCCAGCAGCTTCCAAGACGAAGCTTTCTTT	CASSFQDEAFF
TRBJ1-4	TRBD1	TRBV5-6	13	few	TGTGCCAGCGCGCAGGGGGCGAGTGAAAAACTGTTTTTT	CASAQGASEKLFF
TRBJ2-7	NA	TRBV7-2	16	many	TGTGCCAGCAGCCGCAGCGGCGGGACAGTCTCCTACGAGCAGTACTTC	CASSRSGGTVSYEQYF
TRBJ2-3	NA	TRBV5-1	15	NA	TGCGCCAGCAGCTTGACGACGCGATTCACAGATACGCAGTATTTT	CASSLTTRFTDTQYF
TRBJ1-3	TRBD1	TRBV28	17	once	TGTGCCAGCAGTTTACGGGGGGACAGGGGTTTAGGAAACACCATATATTTT	CASSLRGDRGLGNTIYF
TRBJ2-1	TRBD2	TRBV6-5	15	NA	TGTGCCAGCAGTTACGCCGGGACTAGTCTAAATGAGCAGTTCTTC	CASSYAGTSLNEQFF
TRBJ2-1	TRBD2	TRBV28	16	NA	TGTGCCAGCAGTTCCCCCGGGACTAGCGGGCGCGATGAGCAGTTCTTC	CASSSPGTSGRDEQFF
TRBJ2-6	TRBD1	TRBV19	15	NA	TGTGCCAGTAGTAGGGACAGGGCTGGGGCCAACGTCCTGACTTTC	CASSRDRAGANVLTF
TRBJ2-1	TRBD2	TRBV5-1	17	NA	TGCGCCAGCAGCCCCAGATTTAGCGGGAGCTCCTACAATGAGCAGTTCTTC	CASSPRFSGSSYNEQFF
TRBJ2-1	NA	TRBV7-2	15	NA	TGTGCCAGCAGCTTAGCCTTGACATTGTACAATGAGCAGTTCTTC	CASSLALTLYNEQFF
TRBJ2-2	TRBD1	TRBV19	15	NA	TGTGCCAGTAGGACGGGACAGGCGAACACCGGGGAGCTGTTTTTT	CASRTGQANTGELFF
TRBJ1-1	NA	TRBV18	17	few	TGTGCCAGCTCACACGAAGGACAGTGGAGATCGGTGGCCACGGCTTTCTTT	CASSHEGQWRSVATAFF
TRBJ2-7	NA	TRBV7-8	16	NA	TGTGCCAGCAGCTTAGCGGTCAGGGGAAGATCCTACGAGCAGTACTTC	CASSLAVRGRSYEQYF
TRBJ2-7	TRBD1	TRBV18	14	NA	TGTGCCAGCTCACCAGGGACAGTCTCCTACGAGCAGTACTTC	CASSPGTVSYEQYF
TRBJ2-3	NA	TRBV20-1	11	NA	TGCAGTGCTAGAGAGGCCGATACGCAGTATTTT	CSAREADTQYF
TRBJ2-1	NA	TRBV11-1	15	NA	TGTGCCAGCAGGCTTAGTCGGGTGAGGGTAAATGAGCAGTTCTTC	CASRLSRVRVNEQFF
TRBJ1-3	NA	TRBV7-8	16	NA	TGTGCCAGCAGCTTTCGGGACACGACTATGGGAAACACCATATATTTT	CASSFRDTTMGNTIYF
TRBJ1-4	TRBD1	TRBV28	12	NA	TGTGCCAGCAGTTCCCCGACAGGGGTTTTGTTTTTT	CASSSPTGVLFF